These T cell receptor beta chains were read from a single sample in a study of OX40 agonist ivuxolimab in advanced cancers. The table came from immunoSEQ multiplex PCR; TCRdb's copy has only in-frame clones and leaves some out. The table has fewer than 65,000 clones, less than 85% seen once; the top ten hold under 4%. Specimen: CD4+ or CD8+ T cells sorted from blood, collected in a trial of the OX40 agonist ivuxolimab. The source is an adult with an advanced solid tumor such as melanoma, head and neck, liver or kidney cancer. The CDR3 runs from the conserved cysteine through the conserved F or W. A D gene is named only where the DNA matches it firmly. The size of a clone is reported for some rows only, either as once, few or many, or as a class for expanded clones.

d_gene	abundance	v_gene	j_gene	CDR3nt	CDR3aa
TRBD2	-	TRBV19	TRBJ2-3	TGTGCCTCCGAGGAGCGGGGGGGCTCGAGCACAGATACGCAGTATTTT	CASEERGGSSTDTQYF
-	-	TRBV15	TRBJ1-5	TGTGCCACCAGCATCCAGACGAGGGGGGCTCAGCCCCAGCATTTT	CATSIQTRGAQPQHF
TRBD1	-	TRBV11-2	TRBJ2-1	TGTGCCAGCAGTCGGACAGGGGGCGTCTACAATGAGCAGTTCTTC	CASSRTGGVYNEQFF
-	-	TRBV10-2	TRBJ1-6	TGCGCCAGCAGGGCCCGGGGAAATTCACCCCTCCACTTT	CASRARGNSPLHF
-	once	TRBV6-6	TRBJ1-5	TGTGCCAGCAGTTTCCGGGGGCCGAATCAGCCCCAGCATTTT	CASSFRGPNQPQHF
TRBD1	-	TRBV7-9	TRBJ1-6	TGTGCCAGCAGCTTAGTAGGGACAGATAATTCACCCCTCCACTTT	CASSLVGTDNSPLHF
-	few	TRBV7-2	TRBJ1-2	TGTGCCAGCAGCTTCGGCCGCCGGGATGGCTACACCTTC	CASSFGRRDGYTF
-	-	TRBV18	TRBJ1-6	TGTGCCAGCTCGTTCCGGGACAAGGTTTCACCCCTCCACTTT	CASSFRDKVSPLHF
-	-	TRBV6-5	TRBJ2-3	TGTGCCAGCCGTCCGGTACGGCAACTCACAGATACGCAGTATTTT	CASRPVRQLTDTQYF
-	-	TRBV5-4	TRBJ1-1	TGTGCCAGCAGCTTACCGACCTACACTGAAGCTTTCTTT	CASSLPTYTEAFF
-	few	TRBV19	TRBJ2-1	TGTGCCAGTACCCCAGGGGGGGGATCCTACAATGAGCAGTTCTTC	CASTPGGGSYNEQFF
-	-	TRBV12-2	TRBJ1-2	TGTGCAAGTCGCTGGCAGGGGAGAGGCTATGGCTACACCTTC	CASRWQGRGYGYTF
TRBD2	-	TRBV7-3	TRBJ2-2	TGTGCCAGCAGCTTATCTTCCGGGACTAGCTTCGGGGAGCTGTTTTTT	CASSLSSGTSFGELFF
TRBD1	-	TRBV7-2	TRBJ2-7	TGTGCCAGCAGCTCTCGACAGGGGGGCGGCGAGCAGTACTTC	CASSSRQGGGEQYF
-	once	TRBV5-2	TRBJ1-4	TGTGCCAGCAGCCGGGTGGCTAATGAAAAACTGTTTTTT	CASSRVANEKLFF
TRBD1	-	TRBV4-1	TRBJ1-6	TGCGCCAGCAGTCACGACAGGGGTCATTCACCCCTCCACTTT	CASSHDRGHSPLHF
-	-	TRBV28	TRBJ1-4	TGTGCCAGCAGTTTGGGAAAACTGTTTTTT	CASSLGKLFF
-	-	TRBV19	TRBJ1-5	TGTGCCAGTTCGGCACTTAGACAGTACAATAGCAATCAGCCCCAGCATTTT	CASSALRQYNSNQPQHF
TRBD2	-	TRBV7-2	TRBJ2-7	TGTGCCAGCAGCCCCATGGCGGGAGGTTCGTACGAGCAGTACTTC	CASSPMAGGSYEQYF
TRBD1	-	TRBV28	TRBJ1-4	TGTGCCAGCAGTCCAGGGGGCCGTGAAAAACTGTTTTTT	CASSPGGREKLFF
-	-	TRBV6-5	TRBJ1-2	TGTGCCAGCAAAACGGGGGCGAGGTATGGCTACACCTTC	CASKTGARYGYTF
TRBD1	-	TRBV30	TRBJ1-2	TGTGCCTGGAGTGTACGGACAGGTGAAAACTTCTATGGCTACACCTTC	CAWSVRTGENFYGYTF
-	-	TRBV10-1	TRBJ1-5	TGCGCCAGCAGAATAAGAAATAGCAATCAGCCCCAGCATTTT	CASRIRNSNQPQHF